Listed below are T cell receptor beta chains from one sample, sequenced in a study of tumor and adjacent non-tumor tissue in lung cancer. TCRdb re-analysed the multiplex PCR reads in MiXCR, keeping a single row per CDR3 protein. There are roughly 200,000 distinct CDR3 sequences in the sample; approximately 74% occur only once, and 20% to 25% lies in the top ten. The sequenced material came from lung tumor tissue. These receptors were taken from a man between 60 and 75 years old with non-small cell lung cancer. Each CDR3 is given with its conserved first and last residue. A D gene is named only where the DNA matches it firmly. Clone size is shown for a subset of rows, as once, few, many or a class of expanded clone.

D gene,J gene,V gene,clone size,CDR3 protein
-,TRBJ2-3,TRBV6-6,many,CASKRSDTQYF
-,TRBJ2-3,TRBV6-5,-,CASSPTADSIDTQYF
-,TRBJ2-5,TRBV29-1,-,CSVAVFVETQYF
TRBD2,TRBJ2-1,TRBV10-1,-,CASSGGTSGFNEQFF
-,TRBJ2-5,TRBV11-2,-,CTSSRTVPLETQNF
-,TRBJ2-1,TRBV20-1,once,CSARDRSGLSYNEQFF
-,TRBJ1-4,TRBV11-3,many,CASSLGGGTNEKLFF
TRBD2,TRBJ2-3,TRBV20-1,-,CSARDISGIGDTQYF
-,TRBJ2-7,TRBV20-1,-,CSARESSEFSERYF
-,TRBJ1-2,TRBV12-3/TRBV12-4,-,CASSLPPEYGYTF
TRBD1,TRBJ2-1,TRBV4-2,once,CARSQDWGTGGKNEQFF
-,TRBJ2-3,TRBV20-1,-,CSAREPVGLYSSTDTQYF
-,TRBJ2-1,TRBV20-1,-,CSAMDRAGLHSYNEQFF
-,TRBJ1-2,TRBV11-2,few,CASIRLLGQGYGYTF
TRBD2,TRBJ2-1,TRBV11-2,many,CASSPRGASGVGEQFF
-,TRBJ1-1,TRBV10-1,-,CASRDSTGLNTEAFF
-,TRBJ1-5,TRBV5-4,few,CTSSPDPNQPQHF
-,TRBJ1-4,TRBV7-9,few,CASSFSRANEKLFF
TRBD1,TRBJ1-6,TRBV11-1,-,CASGLGQEGNSPLHF
-,TRBJ2-3,TRBV11-2,-,CASSLDSGTADMQYF
-,TRBJ2-3,TRBV20-1,-,CIASRLDIDTQYF
-,TRBJ2-3,TRBV20-1,few,CSAMRRGLTDTQYF
-,TRBJ1-1,TRBV20-1,-,CSVRSPQRTEAFF
-,TRBJ2-7,TRBV20-1,-,CNARDQAGALPEQYF
-,TRBJ1-5,TRBV7-2,once,CASSARGSQPQHF
-,TRBJ2-5,TRBV5-6,-,CAGSIRGKETQYF
TRBD1,TRBJ1-1,TRBV20-1,-,CSAKRDSYFMNSEAFF
-,TRBJ2-6,TRBV11-2,-,CASCPISAANVLTF
TRBD1,TRBJ1-3,TRBV6-1,-,CASSPGGSYGITIYF
-,TRBJ2-3,TRBV7-9,-,CASVSTDTQYF
TRBD1,TRBJ2-1,TRBV20-1,few,CSVTLQGNYPYNEQFF
TRBD1,TRBJ1-1,TRBV4-2,many,CASSQQGGNTEAFF
TRBD1,TRBJ1-3,TRBV4-1,-,CTRSPQGAAGNTIYF
TRBD2,TRBJ2-7,TRBV14,-,CASSLAGELDEQYF